This is a list of T cell receptor beta chains from one sample in a study of blood T cell repertoires in COVID-19. The table came from immunoSEQ multiplex PCR; TCRdb's copy has only in-frame clones and leaves some out. The profile covers around 280,000 clones, with 85% to 90% appearing a single time and 11% taken by the ten largest. Sequencing was done on a sample of peripheral blood. Receptors were obtained from a woman aged 25 to 39 with COVID-19, enrolled during active disease. Each CDR3 is given with its conserved first and last residue. The order of the fields is D gene, V gene, clone size, J gene, CDR3 protein, CDR3 DNA. A D gene is named only where the DNA matches it firmly. Some rows have no size entry. The others give once, few or many, or a class for an expanded clone.

TRBD2	TRBV7-9	.	TRBJ2-3	CASSQTSGGFVDTQYF	TGTGCCAGCAGCCAAACTAGCGGGGGGTTCGTAGATACGCAGTATTTT
.	TRBV9	.	TRBJ2-2	CASSVGTSPTGELFF	TGTGCCAGCAGCGTGGGAACTAGCCCTACCGGGGAGCTGTTTTTT
.	TRBV20-1	.	TRBJ1-2	CRADWGEGYTF	TGCAGGGCCGACTGGGGGGAAGGCTACACCTTC
.	TRBV5-4	.	TRBJ2-3	CASSSTSTDTQYF	TGTGCCAGCAGCAGTACTAGCACAGATACGCAGTATTTT
.	TRBV5-6	once	TRBJ1-1	CASSLLRTEDEAFF	TGTGCCAGCAGCTTGCTCCGGACGGAGGATGAAGCTTTCTTT
TRBD2	TRBV27	.	TRBJ2-7	CASSLSGGGYEQYF	TGTGCCAGCAGTCTTAGCGGGGGGGGTTACGAGCAGTACTTC
.	TRBV18	.	TRBJ2-1	CASSPLHDYNEQFF	TGTGCCAGCTCACCACTACATGACTACAATGAGCAGTTCTTC
TRBD1	TRBV5-6	.	TRBJ2-1	CASSRQGTGFF	TGTGCCAGCAGCCGACAGGGGACAGGGTTCTTC
TRBD1	TRBV9	.	TRBJ1-6	CASTPGQGYSPLHF	TGTGCCAGCACCCCCGGACAGGGGTACTCACCCCTCCACTTT
.	TRBV5-1	.	TRBJ2-2	CASSPADAGGELFF	TGCGCCAGCAGCCCGGCCGACGCGGGCGGGGAGCTGTTTTTT
.	TRBV27	.	TRBJ1-1	CASSFVGGYTEAFF	TGTGCCAGCAGTTTCGTCGGAGGTTACACTGAAGCTTTCTTT
TRBD2	TRBV13	.	TRBJ2-5	CASSFSGGVYQETQYF	TGTGCCAGCAGCTTTAGCGGGGGAGTGTACCAAGAGACCCAGTACTTC
.	TRBV11-1	.	TRBJ2-7	CASSLIGQRPYEQYF	TGTGCCAGCAGCTTAATAGGACAGCGACCCTACGAGCAGTACTTC
.	TRBV6-5	.	TRBJ1-6	CASSYSGGDRSPLHF	TGTGCCAGCAGTTACTCGGGAGGGGATCGCTCACCCCTCCACTTT